A selection of T cell receptor beta chains follows, all from one sample in a study of blood T cell repertoires in COVID-19. The method was immunoSEQ multiplex PCR; TCRdb's version includes in-frame clones alone and lacks a portion of them. The sample records about 200,000 clones, 65% to 90% being singletons. Material for sequencing was PBMCs or T cells enriched from blood (not recorded which). The receptor set was obtained from a woman aged 45-59 years with acute COVID-19. The CDR3 runs from the conserved cysteine through the conserved F or W.

j_call: TRBJ2-1
v_call: TRBV5-1
cdr3_aa: CASSLAAGVDNEQFF

j_call: TRBJ2-5
v_call: TRBV28
cdr3_aa: CASRDRGIWETQYF

j_call: TRBJ1-1
v_call: TRBV18
cdr3_aa: CASSPQRQVEAFF

j_call: TRBJ2-7
v_call: TRBV5-6
cdr3_aa: CASSPDRGHEQYF

j_call: TRBJ1-2
v_call: TRBV28
cdr3_aa: CASTQSGHFTNYGYTF

j_call: TRBJ2-2
v_call: TRBV19
cdr3_aa: CASSIRQGIGELFF

j_call: TRBJ2-3
v_call: TRBV7-2
cdr3_aa: CASSLVSPTTTDTQYF

j_call: TRBJ2-2
v_call: TRBV7-2
cdr3_aa: CASSLAPGLNTGELFF

j_call: TRBJ2-2
v_call: TRBV21-1
cdr3_aa: CASSKGGQGRNTGELFF

j_call: TRBJ1-1
v_call: TRBV7-2
cdr3_aa: CASSLQGMNTEAFF

j_call: TRBJ2-7
v_call: TRBV28
cdr3_aa: CASRQTKAGEHEQYF

j_call: TRBJ2-2
v_call: TRBV29-1
cdr3_aa: CSVVRSGELFF

j_call: TRBJ2-3
v_call: TRBV9
cdr3_aa: CASSVVAGDTDTQYF

j_call: TRBJ1-1
v_call: TRBV5-4
cdr3_aa: CASSLRTGGTEAFF

j_call: TRBJ2-5
v_call: TRBV2
cdr3_aa: CASSYRTGAQETQYF

j_call: TRBJ1-2
v_call: TRBV11-2
cdr3_aa: CASSLDGAGFYGYTF

j_call: TRBJ2-1
v_call: TRBV5-5
cdr3_aa: CASSLVGDNNEQFF

j_call: TRBJ2-2
v_call: TRBV10-1
cdr3_aa: CASSERGKDTSGSITGELFF

j_call: TRBJ2-1
v_call: TRBV7-9
cdr3_aa: CASSLVGLAGAEQFF

j_call: TRBJ2-3
v_call: TRBV3-1/TRBV3-2
cdr3_aa: CASSRAGTATDTQYF

j_call: TRBJ1-2
v_call: TRBV19
cdr3_aa: CASRSSQGAYGYTF

j_call: TRBJ2-7
v_call: TRBV2
cdr3_aa: CASSDSRTLTYEQYF

j_call: TRBJ2-3
v_call: TRBV19
cdr3_aa: CASSMGARGGTDTQYF

j_call: TRBJ2-7
v_call: TRBV6-5
cdr3_aa: CASRLDRGPAYEQYF

j_call: TRBJ2-3
v_call: TRBV6-1
cdr3_aa: CASSELFLRTDTQYF

j_call: TRBJ2-2
v_call: TRBV9
cdr3_aa: CASSVEGRIPGELFF

j_call: TRBJ2-6
v_call: TRBV11-3
cdr3_aa: CASNHRSSGANVLTF

j_call: TRBJ2-3
v_call: TRBV11-2
cdr3_aa: CASSLQLSSTDTQYF

j_call: TRBJ1-6
v_call: TRBV27
cdr3_aa: CASAWASSYNSPLHF

j_call: TRBJ2-2
v_call: TRBV3-1/TRBV3-2
cdr3_aa: CASSQASRLAGTTGELFF

j_call: TRBJ2-1
v_call: TRBV10-3
cdr3_aa: CAISLGQGANEQFF

j_call: TRBJ2-1
v_call: TRBV18
cdr3_aa: CASSPLSRGNEQFF

j_call: TRBJ2-1
v_call: TRBV4-1
cdr3_aa: CASSQPRAGEVKNEQFF

j_call: TRBJ2-3
v_call: TRBV6-5
cdr3_aa: CASTWSGSGLDTQYF

j_call: TRBJ2-3
v_call: TRBV3-1/TRBV3-2
cdr3_aa: CASSLGRGRRDTQYF